Following are 27 T cell receptor beta chains from one sample sequenced in a study of T cells in Graves' hyperthyroidism and ophthalmopathy. RNA transcripts yielded amplified TCR beta CDR3 regions. The HTBI primer set drove a first-round RT-PCR of the TCR CDR3. One entry per CDR3 protein results from TCRdb running MiXCR on the multiplex PCR reads. The data show hundreds of thousands of distinct CDR3 sequences, with roughly 15% seen just once and about a tenth held by the top ten. The sample comprised blood. Every receptor here comes from a woman under 30 with Graves' hyperthyroidism.

This clonotype was observed a few times. This chain uses TRBV28 with TRBJ2-3; D perhaps matches TRBD2 (6 bases). Germline CDR1 reads MDHEN; CDR2 reads SYDVKM. The CDR3 is 14 amino acids. Trimming took off 3 bases at V and 5 bases at J, with 12 bases between the two ends. CDR3 bases: TGTGCCAGCAGTTTTAAGACTAGAGGAGATACGCAGTATTTT. Its protein is CASSFKTRGDTQYF.

The chain links TRBV18 to TRBJ1-5; TRBD1 aligns across 7 bases. V dropped 3 bases and J dropped 8; count of bases not matched to a gene: 7. Looked up from germline, CDR1 is KGHSH and CDR2 is LQKENI. The CDR3 is 14 residues long. The CDR3 sequence: CASSPNRGREPQHF. The CDR3 nucleotides read TGTGCCAGCTCACCTAACAGGGGCAGGGAGCCCCAGCATTTT.

This clonotype has a count of ten or more. The CDR3 sequence: CSARLSGRDTEAFF. CDR3 in DNA: TGCAGTGCTAGGCTATCCGGGAGGGACACTGAAGCTTTCTTT. The V call is TRBV20-1, the J call TRBJ1-1, with D unclear. V shed 3 bases and J shed 3 bases, with 14 bases lying between them. This CDR3 spans 14 amino acids. The V gene's germline CDR1 is DFQATT and CDR2 SNEGSKA (reference sequence).

The rearrangement links TRBV7-9 to TRBJ1-2, with D possibly matching TRBD1 (5 bases). V lost 3 bases and J 8 bases, leaving 16 bases between the germline ends. CDR1 and CDR2 (germline): SEHNR, FQNEAQ (reference sequence). The CDR3 is 14 residues long. In nucleotides, the CDR3 is TGTGCCAGCAGCTTCCCCGGGACTTCGGGGGGCTACACCTTC. Its protein is CASSFPGTSGGYTF.

This clonotype came up many times. The chain uses TRBV11-3 and TRBJ2-1, with D perhaps TRBD1 (5 bases). CDR3 size: 14 residues. Trimming removed 7 bases from V and 1 base from J, with 11 bases in between. Germline CDR1 SGHNT, CDR2 YENEEA. The CDR3 region has the DNA TGTGCCAGCACCCCGGACATATCCTACAATGAGCAGTTCTTC. Its translation is CASTPDISYNEQFF. The entire variable domain, with the rest obtained from reference TRBV11-3 and TRBJ2-1, is as follows: EAGVVQSPRYKIIEKKQPVAFWCNPISGHNTLYWYLQNLGQGPELLIRYENEEAVDDSQLPKDRFSAERLKGVDSTLKIQPAELGDSAVYLCASTPDISYNEQFFGPGTRLTVL.

This clonotype occurred many times. The CDR3 DNA sequence: TGTGCCAGCAGTGCGGCACAGAGCTCCTACGAGCAGTACTTC. It encodes CASSAAQSSYEQYF. The gene calls are TRBV6-1 and TRBJ2-7; no definite D call. The germline V gene encodes CDR1 MNHNS and CDR2 SASEGT. This CDR3 has 14 amino acids. Trimming took off 4 bases at V and 0 bases at J, with 10 bases between the two ends.

This clonotype was seen many times. This chain joins TRBV13 and TRBJ2-6, with 7 nucleotides matching TRBD1. The CDR3 has 16 amino acids. The V gene end was trimmed by 4 bases and the J gene end by 0 bases; junction bases not matched to a gene: 3. CDR1 and CDR2 (germline): PRHDT, FYEKMQ (reference sequence). The CDR3 region is CASSSRQGSGANVLTF. The DNA for the CDR3 is TGTGCCAGCAGCTCGAGACAGGGCTCTGGGGCCAACGTCCTGACTTTC. The whole variable domain, remainder taken from reference TRBV13 and TRBJ2-6, is AAGVIQSPRHLIKEKRETATLKCYPIPRHDTVYWYQQGPGQDPQFLISFYEKMQSDKGSIPDRFSAQQFSDYHSELNMSSLELGDSALYFCASSSRQGSGANVLTFGAGSRLTVL.

This clonotype was detected many times. The V call is TRBV19, the J call TRBJ2-7; 7 positions agree with TRBD1. The germline gives CDR1 LNHDA, CDR2 SQIVND (reference sequence). The trim removed 6 bases at V and 3 bases at J, leaving 8 bases unmatched. The CDR3 spans 14 residues. CDR3 nucleotide sequence: TGTGCCAGTAGGGTCGACAGGGCCAGCTACGAGCAGTACTTC. It translates to CASRVDRASYEQYF.

The chain employs TRBV3-1 and TRBJ2-2, with 10 positions matching TRBD2. Germline loops: CDR1 LGHDT, CDR2 YNNKEL (reference sequence). The CDR3 is made up of 20 amino acids. Losses at the gene ends were 0 bases for V and 5 bases for J; bases not matched to a gene: 15. DNA of the CDR3: TGTGCCAGCAGCCAAGAAAGACTAGCGGGTGTAGTCTCGGTTACCGGGGAGCTGTTTTTT. Translating gives CASSQERLAGVVSVTGELFF. The whole variable domain, remainder taken from reference TRBV3-1 and TRBJ2-2, is DTAVSQTPKYLVTQMGNDKSIKCEQNLGHDTMYWYKQDSKKFLKIMFSYNNKELIINETVPNRFSPKSPDKAHLNLHINSLELGDSAVYFCASSQERLAGVVSVTGELFFGEGSRLTVL.

The rearrangement links TRBV20-1 to TRBJ2-2; TRBD2 might be the D (5 bases). The CDR3 extends over 16 amino acids. The germline V and J ends were trimmed by 0 bases and 2 bases, with 13 bases remaining between them. Germline-derived CDR1 and CDR2 are DFQATT and SNEGSKA (reference sequence). CDR3 bases: TGCAGTGCTAGAGATAATTGGCTAGCCAACACCGGGGAGCTGTTTTTT. Its protein is CSARDNWLANTGELFF.

This clonotype occurred many times. The chain has TRBV18 and TRBJ2-7; D is unclear. V was trimmed by 3 bases and J by 5 bases, leaving 8 bases between them. CDR3 length equals 12 residues. CDR1 and CDR2 from the germline V gene are KGHSH and LQKENI. The CDR3 region is CASSPERNEQYF. In nucleotides, the CDR3 is TGTGCCAGCTCACCGGAACGGAACGAGCAGTACTTC.

J is TRBJ2-1 and V is TRBV9; perhaps TRBD1 as D (5 bases). The germline gives CDR1 SGDLS, CDR2 YYNGEE. V gave up 4 bases and J gave up 7 bases, with 21 bases separating them. This CDR3 comprises 16 residues. The CDR3 DNA reads TGTGCCAGCAGCAACCAGGGCGCGGTAGTAAAGAATGAGCAGTTCTTC. This translates into CASSNQGAVVKNEQFF.

The chain joins TRBV20-1 to TRBJ2-7; tentatively, D is TRBD2 (6 bases). CDR3 length equals 13 residues. Between the trimmed V and J ends, which lost 2 bases and 3 bases, there was a span of 11 bases. The germline gives CDR1 DFQATT, CDR2 SNEGSKA (reference sequence). CDR3 nucleotides: TGCAGTGCTAGATCGCGGGGAATCTACGAGCAGTACTTC. It is translated as CSARSRGIYEQYF.

This clonotype was detected many times. The chain links TRBV18 to TRBJ2-7; 7 nucleotides align to TRBD2. The CDR3 loop spans 16 amino acids. Per germline, CDR1 KGHSH and CDR2 LQKENI. The V and J ends lost 2 bases and 0 bases, in that order; junction bases with no gene match: 7. This CDR3 reads CASSPTGGLSSYEQYF. The CDR3 DNA reads TGTGCCAGCTCACCAACGGGGGGTTTGAGCTCCTACGAGCAGTACTTC.

This clonotype has a count of ten or more. This chain connects TRBV3-1 to TRBJ2-3, with D unclear. Germline V gene data show CDR1 as LGHDT and CDR2 as YNNKEL (reference sequence). Trimming shortened V by 4 bases and J by 2 bases, and 7 bases separated the two germline ends. The CDR3 length is 13 residues. The CDR3 DNA reads TGTGCCAGCAGCCGAAGGATCACAGATACGCAGTATTTT. Encoded protein: CASSRRITDTQYF.

This clonotype was counted many times. The CDR3 protein is CASRGPNAEAFF. CDR3 bases: TGTGCCAGCAGGGGACCCAACGCTGAAGCTTTCTTT. The chain employs TRBV2 and TRBJ1-1; possible D gene TRBD1, 5 bases. This CDR3 contains 12 residues. CDR1 and CDR2 (germline): SNHLY, FYNNEI. V lost 6 bases and J 6 bases, leaving 11 bases between the germline ends.

The V and J genes are TRBV7-9 and TRBJ2-1, with a possible D match to TRBD2 (6 bases). Deletions cut 10 bases from V and 5 bases from J, with 21 bases between. CDR1 SEHNR and CDR2 FQNEAQ come from the germline V gene (reference sequence). CDR3 size: 15 residues. The CDR3 nucleotides are TGTGCCACCAGTGACCCGGGAGCCCAAAACAATGAGCAGTTCTTC. It yields the protein CATSDPGAQNNEQFF.

This clonotype came up many times. V gene TRBV2 combines with J gene TRBJ2-1; D perhaps matches TRBD2 (6 bases). CDR1 and CDR2 from the germline V gene are SNHLY and FYNNEI. V was trimmed by 7 bases and J by 3 bases, leaving 19 bases between them. The CDR3 has 16 residues. The CDR3 sequence is CASNPNGGLIYNEQFF. The CDR3 nucleotides are TGTGCCAGCAACCCGAACGGAGGGCTAATCTACAATGAGCAGTTCTTC. Based on the CDR3 plus reference TRBV2 and TRBJ2-1, the full variable domain is EPEVTQTPSHQVTQMGQEVILRCVPISNHLYFYWYRQILGQKVEFLVSFYNNEISEKSEIFDDQFSVERPDGSNFTLKIRSTKLEDSAMYFCASNPNGGLIYNEQFFGPGTRLTVL.

At least ten counts were recorded for this clonotype. V is TRBV30 and J is TRBJ1-1; possibly TRBD1 for D (5 bases). Trimming pared 5 bases from V and 4 bases from J, leaving 20 bases between. The CDR3 contains 15 residues. CDR1 and CDR2 (germline): GTSNPN, SVGIG (reference sequence). Here the CDR3 reads CAWGRDLYLGTEAFF. The DNA for the CDR3 is TGTGCCTGGGGCCGGGACTTATACCTGGGCACTGAAGCTTTCTTT.

This clonotype has ten or more counts. The chain is built from TRBV28 and TRBJ1-1, with D perhaps TRBD1 (5 bases). The V end lost 2 bases, the J end lost 4 bases, and 11 bases lay between the germline ends. Germline values: CDR1 MDHEN, CDR2 SYDVKM. The CDR3 extends over 14 amino acids. The CDR3 protein is CASSLGGIGTEAFF. The DNA for the CDR3 is TGTGCCAGCAGTTTAGGGGGGATAGGCACTGAAGCTTTCTTT. The entire variable domain, with the rest obtained from reference TRBV28 and TRBJ1-1, is as follows: DVKVTQSSRYLVKRTGEKVFLECVQDMDHENMFWYRQDPGLGLRLIYFSYDVKMKEKGDIPEGYSVSREKKERFSLILESASTNQTSMYLCASSLGGIGTEAFFGQGTRLTVV.

In its sample, this clonotype was seen a few times. The chain links TRBV19 to TRBJ2-7; 7 positions match TRBD1. The CDR3 has 16 amino acids. Germline V gives CDR1 LNHDA, CDR2 SQIVND (reference sequence). The ends lost 1 base at V and 2 bases at J; junction bases unmatched: 8. CDR3 sequence (DNA): TGTGCCAGTAGTATAGGTTCAGGACAGGCAACCTACGAGCAGTACTTC. This gives the protein CASSIGSGQATYEQYF.

This clonotype has just a few counts. This chain links TRBV4-3 with TRBJ2-7; 8 nucleotides align to TRBD2. The CDR3 consists of 15 residues. J lost 7 bases, V lost 0 bases, and 8 bases had no gene match. CDR1 is LGHNA and CDR2 is YSLEER in the germline V gene. CDR3 sequence reads: CASSQDYGLAGEQYF. In nucleotides, the CDR3 is TGCGCCAGCAGCCAAGATTACGGACTAGCTGGGGAGCAGTACTTC.

V gene TRBV7-3 combines with J gene TRBJ2-3; 10 bases match TRBD1. J was trimmed by 0 bases and V by 5 bases; bases with no gene match: 5. From germline, CDR1 is SGHTA and CDR2 FQGTGA. This CDR3 has 16 residues. The CDR3 here is CASSRQGATSTDTQYF. The CDR3 DNA follows: TGTGCCAGCAGCCGACAGGGGGCGACAAGCACAGATACGCAGTATTTT.

This clonotype was seen ten or more times. The chain recombines TRBV5-1 with TRBJ2-2; the D gene is possibly TRBD2 (6 bases). Per the germline V gene, CDR1 is SGHRS and CDR2 is YFSETQ. V lost 4 bases and J lost 6, with 22 bases in between. This CDR3 is built from 17 residues. DNA of the CDR3: TGCGCCAGCAGCCCGGTCCTTAGTAGCGGTCCGTCCGGGGAGCTGTTTTTT. It encodes CASSPVLSSGPSGELFF.

The genes are TRBV20-1 and TRBJ1-5; D is unclear. The CDR3 runs 13 residues. V lost 3 bases and J 6 bases, leaving 12 bases between the germline ends. Germline V gene data show CDR1 as DFQATT and CDR2 as SNEGSKA (reference sequence). CDR3 in amino acids: CSASAHVGQPQHF. DNA for the CDR3: TGCAGTGCTAGTGCCCACGTAGGTCAGCCCCAGCATTTT.

This clonotype was detected only a few times. The rearrangement links TRBV24-1 to TRBJ2-7; D unresolved. The V end lost 4 bases, the J end lost 6 bases, and 12 bases lay between the germline ends. Germline-derived CDR1 and CDR2 are KGHDR and SFDVKD. The CDR3 is made up of 13 amino acids. The CDR3 sequence is CATSDRVAFEQYF. In DNA, the CDR3 is TGTGCCACCAGTGACCGAGTTGCGTTCGAGCAGTACTTC.

This clonotype was found a few times. The V and J genes are TRBV27 and TRBJ1-2; D might be TRBD1 (5 bases). The germline gives CDR1 MNHEY, CDR2 SMNVEV (reference sequence). The CDR3 sequence is 14 residues long. V was clipped by 4 bases and J by 5 bases, with 14 bases between them. The CDR3 nucleotides read TGTGCCAGCAGTTCGGGGACTGGAGAGTATGGCTACACCTTC. Protein product: CASSSGTGEYGYTF.